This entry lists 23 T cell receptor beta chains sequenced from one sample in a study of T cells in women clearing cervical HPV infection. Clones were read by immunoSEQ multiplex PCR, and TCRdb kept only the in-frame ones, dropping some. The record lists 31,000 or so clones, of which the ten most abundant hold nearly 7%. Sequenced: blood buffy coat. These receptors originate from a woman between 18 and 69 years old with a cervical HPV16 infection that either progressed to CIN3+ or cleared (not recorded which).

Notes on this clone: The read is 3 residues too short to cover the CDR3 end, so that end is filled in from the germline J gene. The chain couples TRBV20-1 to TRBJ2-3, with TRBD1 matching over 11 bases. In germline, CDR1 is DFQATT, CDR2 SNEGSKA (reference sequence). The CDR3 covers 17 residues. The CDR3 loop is CSARGGTGGYSNQPQYF. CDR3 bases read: TGCAGTGCTAGAGGCGGGACAGGGGGATATAGCAATCAGCCG.

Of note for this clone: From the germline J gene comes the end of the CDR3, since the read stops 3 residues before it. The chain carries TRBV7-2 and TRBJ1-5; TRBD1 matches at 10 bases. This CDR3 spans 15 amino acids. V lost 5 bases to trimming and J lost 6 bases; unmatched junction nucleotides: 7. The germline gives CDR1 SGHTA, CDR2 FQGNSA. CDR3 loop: CASSSRTGGRQPQHF. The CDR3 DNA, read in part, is TGTGCCAGCAGCAGCCGGACAGGGGGTCGTCAGCCC.

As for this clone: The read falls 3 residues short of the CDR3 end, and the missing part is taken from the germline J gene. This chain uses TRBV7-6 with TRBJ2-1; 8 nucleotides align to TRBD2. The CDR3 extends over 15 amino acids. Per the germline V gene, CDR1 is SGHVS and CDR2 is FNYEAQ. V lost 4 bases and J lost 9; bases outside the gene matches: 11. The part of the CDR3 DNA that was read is TGTGCCAGCAGCTCTCCCGGGGGGGCCAAGGGTGAG. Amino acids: CASSSPGGAKGE. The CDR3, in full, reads CASSSPGGAKGEQFF.

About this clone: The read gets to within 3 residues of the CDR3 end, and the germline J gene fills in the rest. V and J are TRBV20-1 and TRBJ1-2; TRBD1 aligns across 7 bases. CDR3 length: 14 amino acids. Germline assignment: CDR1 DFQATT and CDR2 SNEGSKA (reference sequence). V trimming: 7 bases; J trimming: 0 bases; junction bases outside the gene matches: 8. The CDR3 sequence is CSGIYRGSNYGYTF. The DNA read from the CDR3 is TGCAGTGGTATCTACAGGGGATCTAACTATGGC.

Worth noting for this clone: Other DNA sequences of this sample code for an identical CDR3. The CDR3 here is CASSPTGYSYEQYF. The DNA read from the CDR3 is TGTGCCAGCTCACCCACAGGGTATTCCTACGAG. The rearrangement joins TRBV18 to TRBJ2-7; TRBD1 is a possible D gene (6 bases). With the read ending 3 residues before the CDR3 end, the germline J gene is used to fill in that end. The V end was cut by 3 bases, the J end by 1 base, with 10 bases between. From germline, CDR1 is KGHSH and CDR2 LQKENI. The CDR3 is 14 amino acids.

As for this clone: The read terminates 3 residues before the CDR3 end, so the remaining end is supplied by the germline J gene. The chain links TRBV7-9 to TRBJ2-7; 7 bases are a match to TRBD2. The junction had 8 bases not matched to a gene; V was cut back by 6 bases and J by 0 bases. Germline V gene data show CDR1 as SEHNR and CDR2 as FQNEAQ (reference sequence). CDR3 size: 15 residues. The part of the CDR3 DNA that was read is TGTGCCAGCAGACGGGAGCGGGGTCTCTCCTACGAG. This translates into CASRRERGLSYE. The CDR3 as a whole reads CASRRERGLSYEQYF.

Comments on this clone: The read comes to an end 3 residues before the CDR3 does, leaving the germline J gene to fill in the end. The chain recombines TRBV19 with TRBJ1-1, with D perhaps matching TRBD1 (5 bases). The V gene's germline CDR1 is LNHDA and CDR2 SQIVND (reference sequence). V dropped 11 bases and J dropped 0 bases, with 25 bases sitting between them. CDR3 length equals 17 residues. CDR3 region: CASASVVEGKVNTEAFF. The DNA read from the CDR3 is TGTGCCTCCGCGTCCGTGGTAGAGGGGAAGGTGAACACTGAA.

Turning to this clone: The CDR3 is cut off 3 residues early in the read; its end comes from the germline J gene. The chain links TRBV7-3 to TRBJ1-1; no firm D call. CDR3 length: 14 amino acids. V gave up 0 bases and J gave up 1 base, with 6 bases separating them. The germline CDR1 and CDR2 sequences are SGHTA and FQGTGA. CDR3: CASSLTPGNTEAFF. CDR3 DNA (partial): TGTGCCAGCAGCTTAACCCCAGGGAACACTGAA.

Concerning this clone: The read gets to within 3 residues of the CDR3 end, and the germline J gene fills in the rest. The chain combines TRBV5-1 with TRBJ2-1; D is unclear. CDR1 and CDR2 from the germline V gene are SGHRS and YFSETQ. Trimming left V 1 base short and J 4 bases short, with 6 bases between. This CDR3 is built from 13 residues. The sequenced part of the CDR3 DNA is TGCGCCAGCAGCTTGCTTAGATACAATGAG. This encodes CASSLLRYNE. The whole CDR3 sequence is CASSLLRYNEQFF.

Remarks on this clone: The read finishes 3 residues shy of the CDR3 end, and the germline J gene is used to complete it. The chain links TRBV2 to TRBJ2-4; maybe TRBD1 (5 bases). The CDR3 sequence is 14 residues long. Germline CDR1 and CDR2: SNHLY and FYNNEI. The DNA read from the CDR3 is TGTGCCAGCAGTGTAGACGACAGTTTCTATGGT. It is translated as CASSVDDSFYG. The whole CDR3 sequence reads CASSVDDSFYGQYF.

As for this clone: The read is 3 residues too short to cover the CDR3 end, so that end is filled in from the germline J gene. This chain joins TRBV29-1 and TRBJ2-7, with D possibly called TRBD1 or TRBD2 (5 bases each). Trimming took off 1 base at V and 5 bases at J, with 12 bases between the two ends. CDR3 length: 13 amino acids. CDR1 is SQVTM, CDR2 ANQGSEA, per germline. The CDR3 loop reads CSVEGIRENEQYF. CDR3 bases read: TGCAGCGTTGAAGGCATCAGGGAGAACGAG.

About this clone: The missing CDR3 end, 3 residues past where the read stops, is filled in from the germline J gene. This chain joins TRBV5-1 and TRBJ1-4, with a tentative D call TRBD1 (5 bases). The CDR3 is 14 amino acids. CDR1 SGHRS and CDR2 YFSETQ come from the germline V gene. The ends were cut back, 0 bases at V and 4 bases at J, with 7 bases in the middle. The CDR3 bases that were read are TGCGCCAGCAGCTTGGGACAGATTAATGAAAAA. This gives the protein CASSLGQINEK. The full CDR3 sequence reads CASSLGQINEKLFF.

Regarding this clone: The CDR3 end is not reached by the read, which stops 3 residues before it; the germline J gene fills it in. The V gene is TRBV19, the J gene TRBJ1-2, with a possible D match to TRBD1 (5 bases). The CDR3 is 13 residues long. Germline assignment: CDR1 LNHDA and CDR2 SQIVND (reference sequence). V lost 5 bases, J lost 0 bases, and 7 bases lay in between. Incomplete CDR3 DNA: TGTGCCAGTAGTTTGACAGCTAACTATGGC. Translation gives CASSLTANYG. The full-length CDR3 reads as CASSLTANYGYTF.

The CDR3 protein is CASSPGQSQETQYF. The CDR3 DNA, read in part, is TGTGCCAGCAGCCCTGGACAGTCACAAGAGACC. The V call is TRBV7-8, the J call TRBJ2-5, with D possibly TRBD1 on 6 matching bases. The read halts 3 residues ahead of the CDR3 end, with the missing end drawn from the germline J gene. The V gene's germline CDR1 is SGHVS and CDR2 FQNEAQ. Deletions cut 5 bases from V and 2 bases from J, with 12 bases between. The CDR3 is 14 residues long.

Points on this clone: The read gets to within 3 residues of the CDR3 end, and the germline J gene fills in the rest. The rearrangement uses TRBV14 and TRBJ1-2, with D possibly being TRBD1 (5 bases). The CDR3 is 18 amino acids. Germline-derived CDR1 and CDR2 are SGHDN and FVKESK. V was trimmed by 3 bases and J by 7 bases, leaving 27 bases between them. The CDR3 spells CASSHGGHGSGFVRGYTF. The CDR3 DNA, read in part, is TGTGCCAGCAGCCACGGAGGGCATGGTTCAGGGTTTGTCCGTGGC.

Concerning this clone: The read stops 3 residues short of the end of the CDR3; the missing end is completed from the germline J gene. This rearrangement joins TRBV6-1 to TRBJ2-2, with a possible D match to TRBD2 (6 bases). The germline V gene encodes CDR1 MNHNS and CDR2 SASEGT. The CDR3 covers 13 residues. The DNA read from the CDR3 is TGTGCCAGCAGTGTCAGGGAGGATTCACCG. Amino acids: CASSVREDSP. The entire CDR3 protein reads CASSVREDSPLFF.

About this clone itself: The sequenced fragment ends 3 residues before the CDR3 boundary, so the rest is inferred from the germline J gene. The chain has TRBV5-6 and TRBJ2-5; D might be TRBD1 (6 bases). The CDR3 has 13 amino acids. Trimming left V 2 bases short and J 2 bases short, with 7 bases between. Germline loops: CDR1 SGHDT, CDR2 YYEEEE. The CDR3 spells CASSFDRQETQYF. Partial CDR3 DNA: TGTGCCAGCAGCTTTGACAGGCAAGAGACC.

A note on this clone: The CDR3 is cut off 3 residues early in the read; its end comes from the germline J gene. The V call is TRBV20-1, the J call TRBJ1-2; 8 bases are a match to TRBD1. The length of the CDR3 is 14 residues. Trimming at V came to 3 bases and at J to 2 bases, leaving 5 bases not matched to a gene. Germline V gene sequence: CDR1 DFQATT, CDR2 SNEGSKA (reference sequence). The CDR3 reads CSARDRAMNYGYTF. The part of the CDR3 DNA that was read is TGCAGTGCTAGGGACAGGGCGATGAACTATGGC.

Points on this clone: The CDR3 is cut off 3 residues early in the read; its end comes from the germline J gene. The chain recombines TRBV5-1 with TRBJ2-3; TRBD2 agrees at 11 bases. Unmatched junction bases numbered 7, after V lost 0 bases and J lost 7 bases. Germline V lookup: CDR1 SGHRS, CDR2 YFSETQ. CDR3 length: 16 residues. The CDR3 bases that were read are TGCGCCAGCAGCTTGGTACCTAGCGGGGGGTTAAATACG. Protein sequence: CASSLVPSGGLNT. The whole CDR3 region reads CASSLVPSGGLNTQYF.

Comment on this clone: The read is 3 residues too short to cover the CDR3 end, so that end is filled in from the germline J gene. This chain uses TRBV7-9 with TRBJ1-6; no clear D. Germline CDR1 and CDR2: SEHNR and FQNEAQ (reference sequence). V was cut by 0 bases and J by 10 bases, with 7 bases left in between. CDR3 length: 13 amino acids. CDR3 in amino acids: CASSLAHGSPLHF. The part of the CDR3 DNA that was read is TGTGCCAGCAGCTTAGCGCACGGGTCACCC.

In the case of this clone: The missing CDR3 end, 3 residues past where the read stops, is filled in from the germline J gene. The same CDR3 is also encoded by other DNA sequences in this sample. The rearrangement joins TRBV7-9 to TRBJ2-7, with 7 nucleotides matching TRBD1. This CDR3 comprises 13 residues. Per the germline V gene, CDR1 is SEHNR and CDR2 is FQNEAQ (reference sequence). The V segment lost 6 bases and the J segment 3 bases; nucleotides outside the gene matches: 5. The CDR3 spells CASRRQGGYEQYF. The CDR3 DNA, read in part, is TGTGCCAGCAGGCGACAGGGTGGCTACGAG.

CDR3 bases read: TGTGCCAGTCGGACAGGGGGTTACGAG. Encoded protein: CASRTGGYE. The complete CDR3 sequence is CASRTGGYEQYF. The J gene is TRBJ2-7, the V gene TRBV2; 10 bases fit TRBD1. The read stops 3 residues short of the end of the CDR3; the missing end is completed from the germline J gene. This CDR3 contains 12 residues. J lost 4 bases, V lost 9 bases, and 3 bases had no gene match. CDR1 and CDR2 from the germline V gene are SNHLY and FYNNEI.

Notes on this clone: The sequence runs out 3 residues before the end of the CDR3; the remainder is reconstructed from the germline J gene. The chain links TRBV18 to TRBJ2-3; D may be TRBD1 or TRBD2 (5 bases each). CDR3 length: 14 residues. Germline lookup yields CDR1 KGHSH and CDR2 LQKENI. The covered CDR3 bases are TGTGCCAGCTCACCGAGGGGTGGACAAGAGACG. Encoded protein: CASSPRGGQET. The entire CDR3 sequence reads CASSPRGGQETQYF.